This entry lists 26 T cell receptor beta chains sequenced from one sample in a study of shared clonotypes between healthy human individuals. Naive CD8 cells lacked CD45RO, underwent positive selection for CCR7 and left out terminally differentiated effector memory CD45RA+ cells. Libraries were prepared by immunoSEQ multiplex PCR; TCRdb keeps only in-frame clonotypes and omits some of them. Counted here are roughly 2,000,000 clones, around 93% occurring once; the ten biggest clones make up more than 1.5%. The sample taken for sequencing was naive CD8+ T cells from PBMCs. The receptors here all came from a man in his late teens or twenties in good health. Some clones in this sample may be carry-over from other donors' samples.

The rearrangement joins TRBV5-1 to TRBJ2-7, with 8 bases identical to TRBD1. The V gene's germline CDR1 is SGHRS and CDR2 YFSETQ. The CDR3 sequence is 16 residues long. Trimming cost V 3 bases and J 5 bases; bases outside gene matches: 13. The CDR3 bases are TGCGCCAGCAGCTCTCGGACAGGGCCCCCCCTACACGAGCAGTACTTC. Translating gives CASSSRTGPPLHEQYF. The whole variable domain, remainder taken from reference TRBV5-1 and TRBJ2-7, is KAGVTQTPRYLIKTRGQQVTLSCSPISGHRSVSWYQQTPGQGLQFLFEYFSETQRNKGNFPGRFSGRQFSNSRSEMNVSTLELGDSALYLCASSSRTGPPLHEQYFGPGTRLTVT.

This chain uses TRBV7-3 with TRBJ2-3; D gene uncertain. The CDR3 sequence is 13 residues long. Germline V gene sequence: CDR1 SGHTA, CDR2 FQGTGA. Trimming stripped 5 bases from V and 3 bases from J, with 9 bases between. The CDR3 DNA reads TGTGCCAGCAGCCCCCCCGGGACAGATACGCAGTATTTT. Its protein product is CASSPPGTDTQYF.

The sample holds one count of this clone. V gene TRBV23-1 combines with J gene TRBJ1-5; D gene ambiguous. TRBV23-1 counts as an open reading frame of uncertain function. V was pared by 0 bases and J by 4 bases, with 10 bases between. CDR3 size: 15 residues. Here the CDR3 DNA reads TGCGCCAGCAGTCAATCTGGGGTTCGGAATCAGCCCCAGCATTTT. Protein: CASSQSGVRNQPQHF.

The CDR3 sequence is CASSAEGGNQPQHF. CDR3 DNA sequence: TGTGCCAGCAGCGCGGAGGGGGGCAATCAGCCCCAGCATTTT. The chain joins TRBV5-5 to TRBJ1-5; tentative D call: TRBD1 (6 bases). Germline V gives CDR1 SGHKS, CDR2 YYEKEE (reference sequence). The length of the CDR3 is 14 residues. The V end was cut by 4 bases, the J end by 2 bases, with 10 bases between.

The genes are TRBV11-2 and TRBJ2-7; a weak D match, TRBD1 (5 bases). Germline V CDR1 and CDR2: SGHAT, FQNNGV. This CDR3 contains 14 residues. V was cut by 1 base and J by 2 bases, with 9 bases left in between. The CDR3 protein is CASSLAGRPYEQYF. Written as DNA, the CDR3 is TGTGCCAGCAGCTTAGCAGGGCGCCCCTACGAGCAGTACTTC.

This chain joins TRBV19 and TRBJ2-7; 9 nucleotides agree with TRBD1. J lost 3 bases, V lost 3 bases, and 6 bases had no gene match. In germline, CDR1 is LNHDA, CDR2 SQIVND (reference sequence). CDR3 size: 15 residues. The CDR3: CASSIAQGAIYEQYF. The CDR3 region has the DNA TGTGCCAGTAGTATTGCACAGGGGGCGATCTACGAGCAGTACTTC.

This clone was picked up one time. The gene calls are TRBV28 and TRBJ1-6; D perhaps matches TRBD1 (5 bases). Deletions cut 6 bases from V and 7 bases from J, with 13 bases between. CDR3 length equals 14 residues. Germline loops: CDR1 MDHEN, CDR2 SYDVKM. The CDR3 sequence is CASSPLRDNSPLHF. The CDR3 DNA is TGTGCCAGCAGCCCCCTTAGGGACAATTCACCCCTCCACTTT.

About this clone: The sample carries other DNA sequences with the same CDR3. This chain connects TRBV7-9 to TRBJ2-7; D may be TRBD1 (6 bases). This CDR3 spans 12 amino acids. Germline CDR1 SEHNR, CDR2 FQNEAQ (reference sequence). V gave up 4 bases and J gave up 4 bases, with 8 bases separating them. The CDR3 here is CASSYTGYEQYF. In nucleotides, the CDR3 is TGTGCCAGCAGCTATACAGGGTACGAGCAGTACTTC.

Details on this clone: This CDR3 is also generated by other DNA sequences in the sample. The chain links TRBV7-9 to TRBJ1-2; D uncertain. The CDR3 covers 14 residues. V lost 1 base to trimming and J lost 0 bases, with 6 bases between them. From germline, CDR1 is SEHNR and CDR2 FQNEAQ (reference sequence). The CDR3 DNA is TGTGCCAGCAGCTTAGGGGTTTCTAACTATGGCTACACCTTC. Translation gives CASSLGVSNYGYTF.

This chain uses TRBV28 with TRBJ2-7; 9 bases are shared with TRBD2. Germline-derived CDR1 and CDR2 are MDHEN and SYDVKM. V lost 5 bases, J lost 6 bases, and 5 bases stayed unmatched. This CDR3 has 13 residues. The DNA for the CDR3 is TGTGCCAGCAGTCCTAGCGGGAATGGCGAGCAGTACTTC. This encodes CASSPSGNGEQYF.

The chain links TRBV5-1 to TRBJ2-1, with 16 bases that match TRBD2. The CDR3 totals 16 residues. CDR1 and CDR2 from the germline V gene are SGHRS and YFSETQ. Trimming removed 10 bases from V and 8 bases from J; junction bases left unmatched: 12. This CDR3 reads CASRPGLAGGGDEQFF. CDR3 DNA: TGCGCCTCCCGACCGGGACTAGCGGGAGGGGGGGATGAGCAGTTCTTC.

CDR3 bases: TGTGCCAGTAGTAAGACAGGCGCCGTCACCGGGGAGCTGTTTTTT. As protein: CASSKTGAVTGELFF. The chain is built from TRBV19 and TRBJ2-2; D might be TRBD1 (6 bases). CDR3 length equals 15 residues. Germline lookup yields CDR1 LNHDA and CDR2 SQIVND (reference sequence). Deletions cut 4 bases from V and 4 bases from J, with 13 bases between.

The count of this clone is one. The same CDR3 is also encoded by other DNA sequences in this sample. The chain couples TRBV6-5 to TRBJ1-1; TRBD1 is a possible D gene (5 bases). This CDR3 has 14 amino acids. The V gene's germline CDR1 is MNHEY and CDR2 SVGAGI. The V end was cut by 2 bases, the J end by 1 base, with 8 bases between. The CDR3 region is CASSYEQGNTEAFF. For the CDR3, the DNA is TGTGCCAGCAGTTACGAGCAGGGGAACACTGAAGCTTTCTTT.

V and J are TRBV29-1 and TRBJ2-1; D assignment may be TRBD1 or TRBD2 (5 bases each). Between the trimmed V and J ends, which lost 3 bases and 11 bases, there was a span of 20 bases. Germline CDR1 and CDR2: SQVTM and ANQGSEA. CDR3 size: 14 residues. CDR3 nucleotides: TGCAGCGTTGAGTGGGGGAGTGCCCCAATGAAGCAGTTCTTC. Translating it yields CSVEWGSAPMKQFF.

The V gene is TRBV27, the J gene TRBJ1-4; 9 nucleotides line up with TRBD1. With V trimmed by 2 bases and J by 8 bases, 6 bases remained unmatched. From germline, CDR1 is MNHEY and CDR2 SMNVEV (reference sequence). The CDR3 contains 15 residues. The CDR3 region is CASSLLTGGSEKLFF. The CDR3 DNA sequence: TGTGCCAGCAGTTTACTGACAGGGGGAAGCGAAAAACTGTTTTTT.

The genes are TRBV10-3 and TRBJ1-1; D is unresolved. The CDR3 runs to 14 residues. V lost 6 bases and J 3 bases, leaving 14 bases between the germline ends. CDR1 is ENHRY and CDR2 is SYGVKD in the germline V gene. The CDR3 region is CAIRVVGEDTEAFF. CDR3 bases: TGTGCCATCAGGGTTGTCGGGGAGGACACTGAAGCTTTCTTT.

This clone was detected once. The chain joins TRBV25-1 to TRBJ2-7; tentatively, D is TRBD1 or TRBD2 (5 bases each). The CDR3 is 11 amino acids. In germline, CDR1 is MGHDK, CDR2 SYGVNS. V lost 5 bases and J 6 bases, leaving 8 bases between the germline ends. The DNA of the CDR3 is TGTGCCAGCAGTTTGGGACCCGAGCAGTACTTC. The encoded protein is CASSLGPEQYF.

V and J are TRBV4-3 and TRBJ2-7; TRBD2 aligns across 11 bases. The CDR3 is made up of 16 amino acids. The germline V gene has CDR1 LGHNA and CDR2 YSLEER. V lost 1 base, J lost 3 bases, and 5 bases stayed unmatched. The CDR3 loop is CASSQGSSGRIYEQYF. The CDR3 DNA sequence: TGCGCCAGCAGCCAAGGATCTAGCGGGAGGATCTACGAGCAGTACTTC.

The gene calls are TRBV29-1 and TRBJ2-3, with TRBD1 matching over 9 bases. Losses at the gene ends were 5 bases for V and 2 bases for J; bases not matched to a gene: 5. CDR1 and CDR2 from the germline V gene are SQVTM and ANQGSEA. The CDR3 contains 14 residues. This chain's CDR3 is CSVPDRGYTDTQYF. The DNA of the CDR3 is TGCAGCGTTCCGGACAGGGGATACACAGATACGCAGTATTTT.

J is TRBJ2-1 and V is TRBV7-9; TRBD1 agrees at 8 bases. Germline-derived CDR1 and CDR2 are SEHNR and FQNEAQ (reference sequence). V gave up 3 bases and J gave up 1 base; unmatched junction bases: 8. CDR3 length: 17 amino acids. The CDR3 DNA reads TGTGCCAGCAGCTTTGCGGAACGGGACAGGTCCTACAATGAGCAGTTCTTC. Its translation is CASSFAERDRSYNEQFF.

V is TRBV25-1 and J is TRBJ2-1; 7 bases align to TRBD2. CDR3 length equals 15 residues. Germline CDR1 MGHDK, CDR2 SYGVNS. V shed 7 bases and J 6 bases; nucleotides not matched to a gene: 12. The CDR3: CASTPRGRAINEQFF. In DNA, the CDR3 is TGTGCCAGCACCCCCCGGGGGAGGGCCATCAATGAGCAGTTCTTC.

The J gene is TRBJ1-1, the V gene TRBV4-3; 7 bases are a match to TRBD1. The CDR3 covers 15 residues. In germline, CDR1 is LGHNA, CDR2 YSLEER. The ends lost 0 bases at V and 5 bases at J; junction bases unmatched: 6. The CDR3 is CASSQDSNRGTEAFF. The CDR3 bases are TGCGCCAGCAGCCAAGATAGTAACAGGGGAACTGAAGCTTTCTTT.

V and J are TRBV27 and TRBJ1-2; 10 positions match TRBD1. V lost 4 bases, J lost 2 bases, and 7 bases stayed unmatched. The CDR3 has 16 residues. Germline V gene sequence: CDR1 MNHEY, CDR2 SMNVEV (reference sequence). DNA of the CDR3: TGTGCCAGCAGTTCCTTCAGACAGGGGGCGAACTATGGCTACACCTTC. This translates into CASSSFRQGANYGYTF.

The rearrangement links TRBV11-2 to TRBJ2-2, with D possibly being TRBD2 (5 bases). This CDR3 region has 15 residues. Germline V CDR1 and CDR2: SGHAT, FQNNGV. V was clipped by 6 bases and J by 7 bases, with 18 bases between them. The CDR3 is CASSWSGPRNGELFF. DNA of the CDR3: TGTGCCAGCAGTTGGAGCGGCCCTAGAAACGGGGAGCTGTTTTTT.

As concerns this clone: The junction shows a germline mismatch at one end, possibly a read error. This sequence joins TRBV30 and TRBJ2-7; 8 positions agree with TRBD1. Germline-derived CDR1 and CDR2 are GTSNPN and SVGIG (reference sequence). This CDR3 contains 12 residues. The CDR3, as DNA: TGTGCCTGGAGTGTAGGGGGTGGGGACAGGATGTTC. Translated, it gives CAWSVGGGDRMF.

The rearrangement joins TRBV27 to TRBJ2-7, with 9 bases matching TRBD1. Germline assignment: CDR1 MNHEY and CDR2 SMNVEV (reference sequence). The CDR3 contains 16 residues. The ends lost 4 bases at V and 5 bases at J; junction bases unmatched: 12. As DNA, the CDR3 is TGTGCCAGCAGTTCTGGCCCAGGACAGGGGAAGAACGAGCAGTACTTC. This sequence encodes CASSSGPGQGKNEQYF.